Detailed here is one T cell receptor beta chain. The data were produced by immunoSEQ multiplex PCR, yet TCRdb's version contains in-frame clones alone and is incomplete. The repertoire holds 200,000 to 250,000 clones, with 83% as singletons. This sample was included in a study of blood T cell repertoires in COVID-19. Study at large: The samples span acute and convalescent COVID-19 from the United States, Italy and Spain. T cells, B-cell-depleted T cells, or PBMCs supplied cDNA or gDNA.

Germline lookup yields CDR1 MNHEY and CDR2 SMNVEV (reference sequence). The V and J ends lost 2 bases and 0 bases, in that order; junction bases with no gene match: 6. The CDR3 sequence is 17 residues long. The sequence was collected from a human donor in a cohort sampled during active COVID-19. The V and J genes are TRBV27 and TRBJ2-2; the match to TRBD2 covers 7 bases. The sequenced sample consisted of peripheral blood. The CDR3 protein is CASSLLTSRPNTGELFF. The CDR3, as DNA: TGTGCCAGCAGTTTACTGACTAGCAGACCGAACACCGGGGAGCTGTTTTTT.